A selection of T cell receptor beta chains follows, all from one sample in a study of cytomegalovirus exposure and HLA in healthy donors. Libraries were prepared by immunoSEQ multiplex PCR; TCRdb keeps only in-frame clonotypes and omits some of them. The data hold 130,000 or so clones, with 84% observed a single time. Material: PBMCs. These receptors were obtained from a woman between 18 and 29 years old in good health and CMV-seropositive. The CDR3 runs from the conserved cysteine through the conserved F or W. Each record gives: CDR3 protein, CDR3 DNA, V gene, D gene, J gene, clone size. The D gene is left open where the match is weak. Some rows mark clone size as missing; the rest say once, few, many or name a class of expanded clone.

CDR3 protein: CASSRGRLRDDSYEQYF; CDR3 DNA: TGTGCCAGCAGCCGAGGAAGGCTGCGGGACGACTCCTACGAGCAGTACTTC; V gene: TRBV14; D gene: .; J gene: TRBJ2-7; clone size: few
CDR3 protein: CACRTGETDTQYF; CDR3 DNA: TGTGCCTGCAGGACAGGGGAGACAGATACGCAGTATTTT; V gene: TRBV6-5; D gene: TRBD1; J gene: TRBJ2-3; clone size: once
CDR3 protein: CAAARGGPDEQYF; CDR3 DNA: TGTGCCGCCGCCCGGGGGGGGCCCGACGAGCAGTACTTC; V gene: TRBV10-3; D gene: TRBD2; J gene: TRBJ2-7; clone size: once
CDR3 protein: CASSDRVNTEAFF; CDR3 DNA: TGTGCCAGCAGCGACAGGGTTAACACTGAAGCTTTCTTT; V gene: TRBV7-9; D gene: TRBD1; J gene: TRBJ1-1; clone size: .
CDR3 protein: CATSRSTSYNSPLHF; CDR3 DNA: TGTGCCACCAGCAGAAGTACAAGCTATAATTCACCCCTCCACTTT; V gene: TRBV15; D gene: .; J gene: TRBJ1-6; clone size: .
CDR3 protein: CASLDRRGEKLFF; CDR3 DNA: TGTGCCAGCTTAGACAGGCGTGGGGAAAAACTGTTTTTT; V gene: TRBV21-1; D gene: .; J gene: TRBJ1-4; clone size: .
CDR3 protein: CASSFLPSETQYF; CDR3 DNA: TGTGCCAGCAGCTTTCTCCCCTCAGAGACCCAGTACTTC; V gene: TRBV5-4; D gene: .; J gene: TRBJ2-5; clone size: .
CDR3 protein: CANAPNSGTDTQYF; CDR3 DNA: TGTGCCAACGCGCCGAACTCCGGCACAGATACGCAGTATTTT; V gene: TRBV2; D gene: .; J gene: TRBJ2-3; clone size: .
CDR3 protein: CASSLGAGGLNEQFF; CDR3 DNA: TGTGCCAGCAGCTTAGGAGCGGGGGGCCTCAATGAGCAGTTCTTC; V gene: TRBV5-4; D gene: TRBD2; J gene: TRBJ2-1; clone size: once
CDR3 protein: CASSPQGSQETQYF; CDR3 DNA: TGTGCCAGCAGCCCCCAGGGGAGCCAAGAGACCCAGTACTTC; V gene: TRBV11-2; D gene: .; J gene: TRBJ2-5; clone size: .
CDR3 protein: CASSPTLQGLGYGYTF; CDR3 DNA: TGTGCCAGCAGTCCCACCCTACAGGGTTTGGGCTATGGCTACACCTTC; V gene: TRBV2; D gene: .; J gene: TRBJ1-2; clone size: .
CDR3 protein: CASSLEPEANYGYTF; CDR3 DNA: TGCGCCAGCAGCTTGGAGCCGGAGGCTAACTATGGCTACACCTTC; V gene: TRBV5-1; D gene: .; J gene: TRBJ1-2; clone size: .
CDR3 protein: CASSEWRGGTQYF; CDR3 DNA: TGTGCCAGCAGTGAATGGAGGGGGGGGACCCAGTACTTC; V gene: TRBV25-1; D gene: .; J gene: TRBJ2-5; clone size: .
CDR3 protein: CASSLRQGSDTQYF; CDR3 DNA: TGTGCCAGCAGCCTCCGACAGGGTTCAGATACGCAGTATTTT; V gene: TRBV9; D gene: TRBD1; J gene: TRBJ2-3; clone size: few
CDR3 protein: CASSLAPSGGDTQYF; CDR3 DNA: TGTGCCAGCAGCTTAGCGCCCTCGGGAGGAGATACGCAGTATTTT; V gene: TRBV7-2; D gene: TRBD2; J gene: TRBJ2-3; clone size: .
CDR3 protein: CASSVTGQAPNEQFF; CDR3 DNA: TGTGCCAGCAGCGTGACCGGACAGGCCCCCAATGAGCAGTTCTTC; V gene: TRBV7-3; D gene: TRBD1; J gene: TRBJ2-1; clone size: .
CDR3 protein: CASRGGQVSYNEQFF; CDR3 DNA: TGCGCCAGCAGGGGGGGGCAGGTCTCCTACAATGAGCAGTTCTTC; V gene: TRBV5-1; D gene: .; J gene: TRBJ2-1; clone size: .
CDR3 protein: CASSVGTGPDTQYF; CDR3 DNA: TGCGCCAGCAGCGTAGGGACAGGCCCAGATACGCAGTATTTT; V gene: TRBV5-1; D gene: TRBD1; J gene: TRBJ2-3; clone size: .
CDR3 protein: CASGGSSQETQYF; CDR3 DNA: TGTGCCAGCGGTGGGAGTAGCCAAGAGACCCAGTACTTC; V gene: TRBV6-1; D gene: .; J gene: TRBJ2-5; clone size: .
CDR3 protein: CASSLLGLAGPGELFF; CDR3 DNA: TGTGCCAGCAGTTTACTGGGACTAGCGGGGCCCGGGGAGCTGTTTTTT; V gene: TRBV28; D gene: TRBD2; J gene: TRBJ2-2; clone size: .
CDR3 protein: CASSTGLAANVQFF; CDR3 DNA: TGTGCCAGCAGCACCGGACTAGCGGCGAACGTGCAGTTCTTC; V gene: TRBV5-5; D gene: TRBD2; J gene: TRBJ2-1; clone size: .
CDR3 protein: CASSPGGGTYEQYF; CDR3 DNA: TGTGCCAGCAGCCCAGGGGGCGGTACCTACGAGCAGTACTTC; V gene: TRBV9; D gene: TRBD1; J gene: TRBJ2-7; clone size: .
CDR3 protein: CASSLDSWNTEAFF; CDR3 DNA: TGTGCCAGCAGCCTGGACAGCTGGAACACTGAAGCTTTCTTT; V gene: TRBV7-9; D gene: .; J gene: TRBJ1-1; clone size: .
CDR3 protein: CASSLGQALSGNTIYF; CDR3 DNA: TGTGCCAGCAGCCTCGGACAGGCGCTCTCTGGAAACACCATATATTTT; V gene: TRBV5-4; D gene: TRBD1; J gene: TRBJ1-3; clone size: .
CDR3 protein: CASSQEVLHRYEQYF; CDR3 DNA: TGCGCCAGCAGCCAAGAGGTCCTCCATCGGTACGAGCAGTACTTC; V gene: TRBV4-1; D gene: .; J gene: TRBJ2-7; clone size: .
CDR3 protein: CASSVDRVGEQYF; CDR3 DNA: TGCGCCAGCAGCGTGGACAGGGTGGGGGAGCAGTACTTC; V gene: TRBV5-1; D gene: TRBD1; J gene: TRBJ2-7; clone size: .
CDR3 protein: CAISGTSGESTDTQYF; CDR3 DNA: TGTGCCATCAGTGGGACTAGCGGGGAAAGCACAGATACGCAGTATTTT; V gene: TRBV10-3; D gene: TRBD2; J gene: TRBJ2-3; clone size: .
CDR3 protein: CSVGAQETQYF; CDR3 DNA: TGCAGCGTTGGCGCTCAAGAGACCCAGTACTTC; V gene: TRBV29-1; D gene: .; J gene: TRBJ2-5; clone size: .
CDR3 protein: CASSSRTGASTGELFF; CDR3 DNA: TGCGCCAGCAGCTCCAGGACAGGGGCGAGCACCGGGGAGCTGTTTTTT; V gene: TRBV4-1; D gene: TRBD1; J gene: TRBJ2-2; clone size: .
CDR3 protein: CASSEFGGTEAFF; CDR3 DNA: TGTGCCAGCAGTGAATTCGGGGGCACTGAAGCTTTCTTT; V gene: TRBV25-1; D gene: .; J gene: TRBJ1-1; clone size: .
CDR3 protein: CASSLGGGVHEQYF; CDR3 DNA: TGTGCCAGCAGCTTGGGCGGGGGGGTCCACGAGCAGTACTTC; V gene: TRBV5-4; D gene: TRBD2; J gene: TRBJ2-7; clone size: .
CDR3 protein: CASSPGGVNEQFF; CDR3 DNA: TGTGCCAGCAGCCCCGGCGGGGTCAATGAGCAGTTCTTC; V gene: TRBV11-1; D gene: .; J gene: TRBJ2-1; clone size: .
CDR3 protein: CAISETGFTNNSPLHF; CDR3 DNA: TGTGCCATCAGTGAAACAGGGTTTACGAATAATTCACCCCTCCACTTT; V gene: TRBV10-3; D gene: .; J gene: TRBJ1-6; clone size: .
CDR3 protein: CASSQDLRDGYTF; CDR3 DNA: TGTGCCAGCAGCCAAGATCTGAGGGATGGCTACACCTTC; V gene: TRBV14; D gene: .; J gene: TRBJ1-2; clone size: .
CDR3 protein: CASSPHPGTGNTGELFF; CDR3 DNA: TGTGCCAGCAGTCCCCACCCCGGGACAGGGAACACCGGGGAGCTGTTTTTT; V gene: TRBV27; D gene: TRBD1; J gene: TRBJ2-2; clone size: .
CDR3 protein: CASSSLQAGALGDTQYF; CDR3 DNA: TGTGCCAGCAGCTCTCTACAAGCGGGGGCCCTCGGGGATACGCAGTATTTT; V gene: TRBV7-6; D gene: TRBD2; J gene: TRBJ2-3; clone size: .
CDR3 protein: CATSNDNYEQYF; CDR3 DNA: TGTGCCACCAGCAACGACAACTACGAGCAGTACTTC; V gene: TRBV15; D gene: .; J gene: TRBJ2-7; clone size: .
CDR3 protein: CASSPQGQAVYEQYF; CDR3 DNA: TGTGCCAGCAGTCCTCAAGGACAGGCGGTCTACGAGCAGTACTTC; V gene: TRBV6-1; D gene: TRBD1; J gene: TRBJ2-7; clone size: .
CDR3 protein: CASSLRGHGYTF; CDR3 DNA: TGTGCCAGCAGTTTGAGGGGGCACGGCTACACCTTC; V gene: TRBV27; D gene: TRBD1; J gene: TRBJ1-2; clone size: .
CDR3 protein: CASSFGSTDTQYF; CDR3 DNA: TGCGCCAGCAGCTTCGGGAGCACAGATACGCAGTATTTT; V gene: TRBV5-1; D gene: .; J gene: TRBJ2-3; clone size: .